This TCR beta chain originates from a study of blood T cell repertoires in COVID-19. Self-reported history from a screening survey and questionnaire set each donor's cohort. Donors in Cohort 3 counted as recovered after two negative PCRs, clearance, or symptom resolution. Germline V gene lookup returns CDR1 SGHTA and CDR2 FQGNSA. The length of the CDR3 is 16 residues. With 7 bases removed from V and 3 bases from J, the gap between germline ends came to 19 bases. Clones were sequenced by immunoSEQ multiplex PCR, and TCRdb holds only the in-frame ones, with some missing. Of more than 40,000 clones in the sample, roughly nine tenths were seen once.

The sample consisted of PBMCs or T cells enriched from blood (not recorded which). This TCR was recovered from a woman aged 45-60 years who had recovered from COVID-19. The V call is TRBV7-2, the J call TRBJ2-1; tentative D call: TRBD2 (6 bases). DNA for the CDR3: TGTGCCAGCATCACCTCCCTAGCGAACCTCTACAATGAGCAGTTCTTC. Its translation is CASITSLANLYNEQFF.